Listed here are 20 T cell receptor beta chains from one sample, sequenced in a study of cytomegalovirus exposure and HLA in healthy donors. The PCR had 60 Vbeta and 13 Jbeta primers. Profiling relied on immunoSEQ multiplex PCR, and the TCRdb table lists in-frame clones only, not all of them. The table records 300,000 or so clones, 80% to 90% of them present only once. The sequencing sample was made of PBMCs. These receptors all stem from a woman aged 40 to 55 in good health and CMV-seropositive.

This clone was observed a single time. CDR3 nucleotides: TGCGCCAGCAGTCCGGGACAGGGGATCGAGCAGTACTTC. This gives the protein CASSPGQGIEQYF. V gene TRBV5-1 combines with J gene TRBJ2-7; 10 nucleotides align to TRBD1. This CDR3 has 13 amino acids. Germline CDR1 SGHRS, CDR2 YFSETQ. Trimming took 5 bases from V and 6 from J; bases not matched to a gene: 5.

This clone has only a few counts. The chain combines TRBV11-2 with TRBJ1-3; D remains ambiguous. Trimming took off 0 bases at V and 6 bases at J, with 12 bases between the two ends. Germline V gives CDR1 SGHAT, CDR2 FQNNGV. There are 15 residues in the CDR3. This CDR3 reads CASSLEWLLPNTIYF. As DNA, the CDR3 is TGTGCCAGCAGCTTAGAATGGCTCCTTCCAAACACCATATATTTT.

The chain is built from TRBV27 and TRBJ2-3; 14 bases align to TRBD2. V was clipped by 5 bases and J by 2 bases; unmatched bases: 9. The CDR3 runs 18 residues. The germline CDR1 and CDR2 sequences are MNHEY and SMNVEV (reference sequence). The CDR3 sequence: CASSPGTSGSDDTDTQYF. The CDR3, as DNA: TGTGCCAGCAGTCCTGGGACTAGCGGGAGTGATGACACAGATACGCAGTATTTT.

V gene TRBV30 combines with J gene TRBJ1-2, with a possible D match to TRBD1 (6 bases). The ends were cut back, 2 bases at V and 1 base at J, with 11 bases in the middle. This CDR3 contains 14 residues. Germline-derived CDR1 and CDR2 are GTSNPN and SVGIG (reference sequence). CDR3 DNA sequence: TGTGCCTGGAGTTCCTGGGGGCTTAACTATGGCTACACCTTC. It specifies CAWSSWGLNYGYTF.

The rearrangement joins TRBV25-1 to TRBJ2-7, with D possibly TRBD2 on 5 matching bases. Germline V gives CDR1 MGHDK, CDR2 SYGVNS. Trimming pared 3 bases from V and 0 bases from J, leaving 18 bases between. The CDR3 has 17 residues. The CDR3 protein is CASSDGPSWRNSYEQYF. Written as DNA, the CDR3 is TGTGCCAGCAGTGATGGCCCTAGCTGGAGGAACTCCTACGAGCAGTACTTC.

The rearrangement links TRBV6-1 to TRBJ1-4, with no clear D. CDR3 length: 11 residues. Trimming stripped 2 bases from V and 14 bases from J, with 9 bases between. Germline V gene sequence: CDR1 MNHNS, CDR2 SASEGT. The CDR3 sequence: CASSERGPLFF. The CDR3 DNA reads TGTGCCAGCAGTGAACGGGGTCCCCTGTTTTTT.

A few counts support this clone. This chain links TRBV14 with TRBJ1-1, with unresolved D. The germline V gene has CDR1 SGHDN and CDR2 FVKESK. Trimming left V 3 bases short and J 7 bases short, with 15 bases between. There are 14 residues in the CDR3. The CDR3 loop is CASSQRLQGSEAFF. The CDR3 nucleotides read TGTGCCAGCAGCCAGAGGTTACAAGGGAGTGAAGCTTTCTTT.

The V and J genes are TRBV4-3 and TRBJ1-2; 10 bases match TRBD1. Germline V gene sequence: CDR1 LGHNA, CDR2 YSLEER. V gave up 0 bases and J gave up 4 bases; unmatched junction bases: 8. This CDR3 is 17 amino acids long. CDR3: CASSQDGTGEFGYGYTF. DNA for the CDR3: TGCGCCAGCAGCCAAGATGGGACAGGGGAGTTCGGCTATGGCTACACCTTC.

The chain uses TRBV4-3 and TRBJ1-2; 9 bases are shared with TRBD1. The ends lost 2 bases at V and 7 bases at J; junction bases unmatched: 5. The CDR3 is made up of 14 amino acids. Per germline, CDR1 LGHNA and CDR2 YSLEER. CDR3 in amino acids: CASSQPGQGTGYTF. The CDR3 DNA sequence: TGCGCCAGCAGCCAACCCGGACAGGGGACTGGCTACACCTTC.

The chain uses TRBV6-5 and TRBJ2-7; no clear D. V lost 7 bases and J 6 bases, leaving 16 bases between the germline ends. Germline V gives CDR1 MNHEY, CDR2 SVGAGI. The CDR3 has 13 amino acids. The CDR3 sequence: CASKAQAAGEQYF. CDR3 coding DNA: TGTGCCAGCAAAGCCCAGGCAGCTGGCGAGCAGTACTTC.

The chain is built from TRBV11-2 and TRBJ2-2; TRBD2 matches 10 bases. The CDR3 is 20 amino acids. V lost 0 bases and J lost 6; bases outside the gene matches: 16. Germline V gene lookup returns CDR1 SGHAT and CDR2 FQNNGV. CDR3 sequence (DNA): TGTGCCAGCAGCTTAGAACGAGCGGGAGGGCGGGGGTCGGTCTCCGGGGAGCTGTTTTTT. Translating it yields CASSLERAGGRGSVSGELFF. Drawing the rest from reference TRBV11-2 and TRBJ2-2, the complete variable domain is EAGVAQSPRYKIIEKRQSVAFWCNPISGHATLYWYQQILGQGPKLLIQFQNNGVVDDSQLPKDRFSAERLKGVDSTLKIQPAKLEDSAVYLCASSLERAGGRGSVSGELFFGEGSRLTVL.

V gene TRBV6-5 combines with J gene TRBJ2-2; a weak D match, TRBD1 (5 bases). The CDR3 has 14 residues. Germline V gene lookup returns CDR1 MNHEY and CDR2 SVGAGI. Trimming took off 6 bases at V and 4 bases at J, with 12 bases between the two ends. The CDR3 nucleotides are TGTGCCAGCAGGACAGACAGTGTCACCGGGGAGCTGTTTTTT. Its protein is CASRTDSVTGELFF.

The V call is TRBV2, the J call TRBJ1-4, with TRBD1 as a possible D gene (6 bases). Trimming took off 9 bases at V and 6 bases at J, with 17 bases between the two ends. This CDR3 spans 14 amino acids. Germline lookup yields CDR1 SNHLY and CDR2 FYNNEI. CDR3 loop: CASNYGTWDEKLFF. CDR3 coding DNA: TGTGCCAGTAATTACGGGACATGGGATGAAAAACTGTTTTTT.

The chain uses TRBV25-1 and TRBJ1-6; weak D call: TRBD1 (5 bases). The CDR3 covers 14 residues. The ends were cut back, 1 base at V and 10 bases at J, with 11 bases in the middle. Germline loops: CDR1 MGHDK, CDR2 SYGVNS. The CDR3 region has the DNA TGTGCCAGCAGTGAATGGGGGGAGGTGTCACCCCTCCACTTT. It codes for CASSEWGEVSPLHF.

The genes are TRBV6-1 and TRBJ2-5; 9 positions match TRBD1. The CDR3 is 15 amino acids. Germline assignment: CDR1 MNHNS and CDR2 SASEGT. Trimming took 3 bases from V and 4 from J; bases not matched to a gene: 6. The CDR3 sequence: CASSDTGGALETQYF. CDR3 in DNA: TGTGCCAGCAGTGATACAGGGGGCGCATTAGAGACCCAGTACTTC.

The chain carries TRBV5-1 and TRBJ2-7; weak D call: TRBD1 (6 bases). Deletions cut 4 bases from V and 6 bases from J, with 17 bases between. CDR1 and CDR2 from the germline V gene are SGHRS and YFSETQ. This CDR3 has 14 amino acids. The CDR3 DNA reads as TGCGCCAGCAGCAAACGGACAGAAGTTTCCGAGCAGTACTTC. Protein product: CASSKRTEVSEQYF.

The CDR3 sequence: CASSLSWQGTTGELFF. CDR3 nucleotide sequence: TGCGCCAGCAGCTTGAGTTGGCAGGGCACCACCGGGGAGCTGTTTTTT. The chain carries TRBV5-1 and TRBJ2-2, with D perhaps matching TRBD1 (5 bases). V was shortened by 1 base and J by 4 bases, with 14 bases between the two germline ends. This CDR3 region has 16 residues. Germline assignment: CDR1 SGHRS and CDR2 YFSETQ.

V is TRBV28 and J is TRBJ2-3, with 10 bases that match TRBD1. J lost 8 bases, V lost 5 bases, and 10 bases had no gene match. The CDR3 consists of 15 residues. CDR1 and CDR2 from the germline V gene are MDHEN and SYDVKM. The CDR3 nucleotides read TGTGCCAGCAGTCCCAATTGGACAGGGGGAGGTACGCAGTATTTT. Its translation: CASSPNWTGGGTQYF.

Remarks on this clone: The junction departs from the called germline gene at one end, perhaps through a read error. The CDR3 reads CASSPQNDRGANGLTF. The CDR3 region has the DNA TGTGCCAGCAGCCCCCAAAACGACCGGGGGGCCAACGGCCTGACTTTC. The chain employs TRBV5-4 and TRBJ2-6; tentative D call: TRBD2 (7 bases). Looked up from germline, CDR1 is SGHNT and CDR2 is YYREEE (reference sequence). CDR3 size: 16 residues. Full variable domain (remainder filled in from reference TRBV5-4 and TRBJ2-6): ETGVTQSPTHLIKTRGQQVTLRCSSQSGHNTVSWYQQALGQGPQFIFQYYREEENGRGNFPPRFSGLQFPNYSSELNVNALELDDSALYLCASSPQNDRGANGLTFGAGSRLTVL.

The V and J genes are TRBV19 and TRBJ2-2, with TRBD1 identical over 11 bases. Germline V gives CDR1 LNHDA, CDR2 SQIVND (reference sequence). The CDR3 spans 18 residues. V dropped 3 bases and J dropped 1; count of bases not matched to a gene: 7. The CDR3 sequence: CASSIPTGTGGNTGELFF. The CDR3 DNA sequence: TGTGCCAGTAGTATTCCTACGGGGACAGGGGGGAACACCGGGGAGCTGTTTTTT.